The clone carrying this TCR beta chain came up many times. The data stem from a study of T cells in Graves' hyperthyroidism and ophthalmopathy. What was amplified from RNA transcripts were TCR beta CDR3 regions. Initially, a first-round RT-PCR of the TCR CDR3 employed the HTBI primer set. Each CDR3 protein gets one entry after TCRdb re-called the multiplex PCR reads with MiXCR. The sample lists 490,000 or so distinct CDR3 sequences, 22% seen once, with approximately 49% in the top ten. Trimming removed 6 bases at V and 5 bases at J, with 7 bases between. This CDR3 contains 11 residues. Germline V gene lookup returns CDR1 MDHEN and CDR2 SYDVKM.

This clonotype was obtained from a woman in her 70s with Graves' ophthalmopathy. Material for sequencing was blood. This rearrangement joins TRBV28 to TRBJ1-2; D uncertain. In DNA, the CDR3 is TGTGCCAGCAGGGCTTCTTATGGCTACACCTTC. Translating it yields CASRASYGYTF.